This is a list of T cell receptor beta chains from one sample in a study of Ad26.COV2.S vaccination and SARS-CoV-2 variants. Clones were read by immunoSEQ multiplex PCR, and TCRdb kept only the in-frame ones, dropping some. The sample includes fewer than 400,000 clones, just over 85% of them seen just once. The source was peripheral blood, collected in a trial of Ad26.COV2.S vaccine versus placebo. The source is a person between 18 and 65 years old who received the Ad26.COV2.S COVID-19 vaccine or a placebo. CDR3s include the opening cysteine and the closing phenylalanine or tryptophan. A D gene is named only where the DNA matches it firmly. Only some rows state a clone size, as once, few, many or a class for expanded clones.

TRBV25-1,.,TRBJ1-2,.,TGTGCCAGCAGTGAATTATTGTACTATGGCTACACCTTC,CASSELLYYGYTF
TRBV2,.,TRBJ2-3,.,TGTGCCAGCATGCCTGGCGCAGATACGCAGTATTTT,CASMPGADTQYF
TRBV9,.,TRBJ1-2,.,TGTGCCAGCAGCGCACCTCAGCAGGGTGGGTATGGTGGCTACACCTTC,CASSAPQQGGYGGYTF
TRBV18,.,TRBJ2-1,TRBD2,TGTGCCAGCTCACCGGGTAGCGGGGGAGAGCAGTTCTTC,CASSPGSGGEQFF
TRBV2,.,TRBJ2-7,.,TGTGCCAGCAGGGAAGACAGCTACGAGCAGTACTTC,CASREDSYEQYF
TRBV11-2,once,TRBJ1-1,.,TGTGCCAGCAGCAGCAGAGATTTGAACACTGAAGCTTTCTTT,CASSSRDLNTEAFF
TRBV6-5,.,TRBJ1-1,.,TGTGCCAGCAGTAACTCGGGATTGGGGAGTGCTGAAGCTTTCTTT,CASSNSGLGSAEAFF
TRBV18,.,TRBJ2-3,.,TGTGCCAGCACGTCTTACAGGGAGGATACGCAGTATTTT,CASTSYREDTQYF
TRBV24-1,.,TRBJ1-4,TRBD1,TGTGCCACCAGTGAACGACAGGGATTAATTGAAAAACTGTTTTTT,CATSERQGLIEKLFF
TRBV29-1,.,TRBJ2-7,.,TGCAGCGTTGATGCACAGGGCTCCTACGAGCAGTACTTC,CSVDAQGSYEQYF
TRBV7-6,.,TRBJ2-1,.,TGTGCCAGCAGCAGCGCAGGGGGGCTTTACAATGAGCAGTTCTTC,CASSSAGGLYNEQFF
TRBV11-2,.,TRBJ2-4,.,TGTGCCAGCAGCTTAGTGGTCGCGGGATTAGCAGCCAAAAACATTCAGTACTTC,CASSLVVAGLAAKNIQYF
TRBV19,.,TRBJ1-5,.,TGTGCCAGTAGTATCACGGGGTCTCGGGATCAGCCCCAGCATTTT,CASSITGSRDQPQHF
TRBV6-6,.,TRBJ1-1,.,TGTGCCAGCAGCCCTAGAATGAACACTGAAGCTTTCTTT,CASSPRMNTEAFF
TRBV30,.,TRBJ2-5,.,TGTGCCTGGACTGGGGGGTTGCAAGAGACCCAGTACTTC,CAWTGGLQETQYF
TRBV5-1,.,TRBJ1-4,.,TGCGCCAGCAGCTCGACGGCCGGGAATGAAAAACTGTTTTTT,CASSSTAGNEKLFF
TRBV7-2,.,TRBJ1-1,.,TGTGCCAGCAGCTTAGATAAGGGGTTTAAGGCTGAAGCTTTCTTT,CASSLDKGFKAEAFF
TRBV23-1,.,TRBJ1-2,.,TGCGCCAGCAGTCAGTCGGGAGGATTGTTCTACGGAGGCTTCTATGGCTACACCTTC,CASSQSGGLFYGGFYGYTF
TRBV6-6,.,TRBJ1-2,.,TGTGCCAGCAGTTCATCGCCGGCAAAAGGTGGCTACACCTTC,CASSSSPAKGGYTF
TRBV25-1,.,TRBJ2-7,.,TGTGCCAGCAGTCCTGGGGGATCTTTGGCCTACGAGCAGTACTTC,CASSPGGSLAYEQYF
TRBV5-1,.,TRBJ2-5,.,TGCGCCAGCAGCTCCTACCAAGAGACCCAGTACTTC,CASSSYQETQYF
TRBV5-1,.,TRBJ2-5,TRBD2,TGCGCCAGCAGCTTGGGGCGGGGGACAGAGACCCAGTACTTC,CASSLGRGTETQYF
TRBV10-3,.,TRBJ1-6,TRBD1,TGTGCCATCAGTACAGACAGGGCAGAAGTCAATTCACCCCTCCACTTT,CAISTDRAEVNSPLHF
TRBV30,few,TRBJ1-4,.,TGTGCCTGGAGCCCTAATGAAAAACTGTTTTTT,CAWSPNEKLFF
TRBV6-5,.,TRBJ1-1,.,TGTGCCAGCATGGAGGTAACTGAAGCTTTCTTT,CASMEVTEAFF
TRBV5-1,.,TRBJ2-1,.,TGCGCCAGCAGCTTGGCCGGTGCCAGCTCCTACAATGAGCAGTTCTTC,CASSLAGASSYNEQFF
TRBV5-1,.,TRBJ1-1,.,TGCGCCAGCAGCTTTCGGAGATGGGACGCCTTGAACACTGAAGCTTTCTTT,CASSFRRWDALNTEAFF
TRBV3-1/TRBV3-2,.,TRBJ2-7,.,TGTGCCAGCAGCCAAGATCTTTGGGGGGTAGAGCAGTACTTC,CASSQDLWGVEQYF
TRBV13,.,TRBJ2-3,.,TGTGCCAGCAGCCCCCTCATCCCGGGGGGCACAGATACGCAGTATTTT,CASSPLIPGGTDTQYF
TRBV6-5,once,TRBJ1-1,.,TGTGCCAGCAGTTACGGGGGGACTGAAGCTTTCTTT,CASSYGGTEAFF
TRBV2,.,TRBJ1-1,.,TGTGCCAGCATATCCAGGGGTCAACAGACGAACACTGAAGCTTTCTTT,CASISRGQQTNTEAFF
TRBV6-5,.,TRBJ1-1,TRBD1,TGTGCCAGCAAGGGGACAGGGATTGGCGACACTGAAGCTTTCTTT,CASKGTGIGDTEAFF
TRBV7-2,.,TRBJ2-7,.,TGTGCCAGCAGCTTCTGGGCAGTCGACTACGAGCAGTACTTC,CASSFWAVDYEQYF
TRBV2,.,TRBJ1-2,.,TGTGCCAGCACCAAGCCGGGACGGACTAACTATGGCTACACCTTC,CASTKPGRTNYGYTF
TRBV29-1,once,TRBJ1-1,.,TGCAGCGTTGTGTCCAACACTGAAGCTTTCTTT,CSVVSNTEAFF
TRBV2,.,TRBJ1-6,.,TGTGCCAGCGTGGAAGCCAGGGGTATTAATTCACCCCTCCACTTT,CASVEARGINSPLHF
TRBV18,.,TRBJ1-1,TRBD1,TGTGCCAGCTCACCACGACAGGGGGCGCCCCAGGGGAACACTGAAGCTTTCTTT,CASSPRQGAPQGNTEAFF
TRBV9,.,TRBJ1-3,.,TGTGCCAGCAGCGGCAGTCTGACAGGATTCTCTGGAAACACCATATATTTT,CASSGSLTGFSGNTIYF
TRBV11-2,.,TRBJ1-2,.,TGTGCCAGCAGCTTAGATCTCCTCCGTCGGGCTAACTATGGCTACACCTTC,CASSLDLLRRANYGYTF
TRBV4-1,.,TRBJ2-3,.,TGCGCCAGCAGCTCTCTTTCGGGGAGTCGAGATACGCAGTATTTT,CASSSLSGSRDTQYF